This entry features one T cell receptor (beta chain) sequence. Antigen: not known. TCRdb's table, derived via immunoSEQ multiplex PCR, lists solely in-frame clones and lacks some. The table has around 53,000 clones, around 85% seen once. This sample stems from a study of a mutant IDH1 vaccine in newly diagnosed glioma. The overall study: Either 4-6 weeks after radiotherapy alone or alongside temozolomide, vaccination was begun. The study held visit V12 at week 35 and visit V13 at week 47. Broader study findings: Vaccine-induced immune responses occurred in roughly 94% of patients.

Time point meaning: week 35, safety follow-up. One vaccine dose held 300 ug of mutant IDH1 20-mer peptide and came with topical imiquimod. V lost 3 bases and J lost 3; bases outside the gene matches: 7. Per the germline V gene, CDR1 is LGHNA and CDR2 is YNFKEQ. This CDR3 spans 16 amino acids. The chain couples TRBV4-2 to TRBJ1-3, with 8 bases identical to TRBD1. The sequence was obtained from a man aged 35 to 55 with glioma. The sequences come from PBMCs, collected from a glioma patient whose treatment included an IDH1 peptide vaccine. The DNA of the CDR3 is TGTGCCAGCAGCCAGGGAACAGGGACAGGTGGAAACACCATATATTTT. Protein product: CASSQGTGTGGNTIYF.